A selection of T cell receptor beta chains follows, all from one sample in a study of early T cells in non-severe SARS-CoV-2 infection. TCRdb re-called the 5' RACE reads through MiXCR, storing one row per CDR3 protein. This table has 20,000 to 25,000 distinct CDR3 sequences, more than 4.5% appearing once. Sample: whole blood. The receptors were gathered from an adult who was a healthcare worker with PCR-confirmed SARS-CoV-2 infection or an uninfected control (not recorded which). Each CDR3 is given with its conserved first and last residue. The order of the fields is J gene, D gene, V gene, clone size, CDR3 protein, CDR3 DNA. The D gene is left open where the match is weak. Part of the rows lack a size; the others show once, few, many or a class for expanded clones.

TRBJ2-3	.	TRBV29-1	.	CSVETGGTDTQYF	TGCAGCGTTGAAACGGGGGGCACAGATACGCAGTATTTT
TRBJ2-1	.	TRBV29-1	many	CSVQTGDEQFF	TGCAGCGTCCAGACCGGCGATGAGCAGTTCTTC
TRBJ1-2	.	TRBV20-1	few	CSASQVSFYGYTF	TGCAGTGCTAGTCAGGTTTCTTTCTATGGCTACACCTTC
TRBJ1-1	TRBD1	TRBV7-3	many	CASSLSAGGDAEAFF	TGTGCCAGCAGCTTATCGGCAGGGGGCGACGCTGAAGCTTTCTTT
TRBJ2-7	.	TRBV7-9	.	CASSFPGRDEQYF	TGTGCCAGCAGCTTCCCAGGCAGGGACGAGCAGTACTTC
TRBJ2-7	TRBD2	TRBV18	many	CASSPRLAGSFREQYF	TGTGCCAGCTCACCCCGACTAGCGGGATCCTTTCGAGAGCAGTACTTC
TRBJ1-1	.	TRBV13	.	CASSAFRVSEAFF	TGTGCCAGCAGCGCATTCAGGGTTTCTGAAGCTTTCTTT
TRBJ2-1	.	TRBV4-1	many	CASSQGRVLLYNEQFF	TGCGCCAGCAGCCAGGGCAGGGTGCTACTATACAATGAGCAGTTCTTC
TRBJ2-5	TRBD2	TRBV9	few	CASSVAGSGGGQETQYF	TGTGCCAGCAGCGTAGCAGGGAGCGGCGGGGGGCAAGAGACCCAGTACTTC
TRBJ2-1	.	TRBV7-2	.	CASSLLNEQFF	TGTGCCAGCAGCTTATTGAATGAGCAGTTCTTC
TRBJ1-6	.	TRBV7-9	many	CASSFTRRGGNSPLHF	TGTGCCAGCAGCTTTACCCGCCGGGGGGGGAATTCACCCCTCCACTTT
TRBJ1-1	.	TRBV5-5	many	CASSPVPLGGGTEAFF	TGTGCCAGCAGCCCTGTACCCTTAGGAGGGGGCACTGAAGCTTTCTTT
TRBJ2-7	.	TRBV4-2	.	CASSQEVGRSYEQYF	TGTGCCAGCAGCCAAGAAGTTGGTAGGTCGTACGAGCAGTACTTC
TRBJ1-2	.	TRBV30	many	CAWTVPGLLNYGYTF	TGTGCCTGGACTGTCCCAGGACTGCTTAACTATGGCTACACCTTC
TRBJ2-7	TRBD2	TRBV25-1	many	CASSELETSVSYEQYF	TGTGCCAGCAGTGAATTAGAAACTAGCGTGTCCTACGAGCAGTACTTC
TRBJ1-3	.	TRBV9	many	CASSASPSGNTIYF	TGTGCCAGCAGCGCCTCACCCTCTGGAAACACCATATATTTT
TRBJ2-5	.	TRBV29-1	many	CSVVQSQETQYF	TGCAGCGTTGTACAGTCCCAAGAGACCCAGTACTTC
TRBJ2-6	.	TRBV4-1	many	CASSQLQGTVAPGANVLTF	TGCGCCAGCAGCCAACTTCAGGGTACCGTTGCGCCTGGGGCCAACGTCCTGACTTTC
TRBJ1-1	TRBD1	TRBV29-1	.	CSVDPGTGIPEAFF	TGCAGCGTGGACCCCGGGACAGGGATCCCTGAAGCTTTCTTT
TRBJ2-1	.	TRBV2	.	CASSMETLPYNEQFF	TGTGCCAGCTCTATGGAGACTTTGCCCTACAATGAGCAGTTCTTC
TRBJ1-2	TRBD1	TRBV20-1	many	CSASVSGQGDAITF	TGCAGTGCTAGCGTTTCCGGACAGGGAGACGCGATCACCTTC
TRBJ1-1	.	TRBV10-1	many	CASSESGGNTEAFF	TGCGCCAGCAGTGAGTCGGGGGGGAACACTGAAGCTTTCTTT
TRBJ2-3	TRBD2	TRBV7-6	many	CASSLRLAGDTDTQYF	TGTGCCAGCAGCTTAAGACTAGCGGGGGACACAGATACGCAGTATTTT
TRBJ2-1	TRBD2	TRBV28	many	CASSLPLAGVNEQFF	TGTGCCAGCAGTTTACCCCTAGCGGGAGTCAATGAGCAGTTCTTC
TRBJ2-3	.	TRBV27	.	CASSALQGGGADTQYF	TGTGCCAGCAGTGCATTACAGGGCGGCGGTGCAGATACGCAGTATTTT
TRBJ2-7	TRBD2	TRBV7-6	many	CASSRSGVSEQYF	TGTGCCAGCAGCCGTAGCGGGGTTAGCGAGCAGTACTTC
TRBJ1-1	.	TRBV18	many	CASSPQFPGTEAFF	TGTGCCAGCTCACCACAATTTCCGGGGACTGAAGCTTTCTTT
TRBJ2-7	.	TRBV20-1	.	CSAAAYEQYF	TGCAGTGCAGCTGCCTACGAGCAGTACTTC
TRBJ1-5	TRBD1	TRBV19	.	CASSILGTGDEPQHF	TGTGCCAGTAGTATTCTGGGGACAGGGGATGAGCCCCAGCATTTT
TRBJ1-6	.	TRBV13	.	CASSARDSPLHF	TGTGCCAGCAGCGCCAGGGATTCACCCCTCCACTTT
TRBJ1-1	.	TRBV7-6	many	CASSLEGTYTEAFF	TGTGCCAGCAGCTTAGAGGGGACGTACACTGAAGCTTTCTTT
TRBJ2-3	TRBD2	TRBV4-1	.	CASSLQTSGRLTDTQYF	TGCGCCAGCAGCCTACAAACTAGCGGGAGACTCACAGATACGCAGTATTTT
TRBJ1-2	TRBD1	TRBV9	many	CASSVGAGGRGYGYTF	TGTGCCAGCAGCGTAGGGGCAGGGGGCCGAGGTTATGGCTACACCTTC
TRBJ1-2	.	TRBV7-2	many	CASSLDGARGYTF	TGTGCCAGCAGCTTAGATGGGGCGCGGGGCTACACCTTC
TRBJ2-7	TRBD1	TRBV20-1	.	CSAREGQGSSYEQYF	TGCAGTGCTAGGGAAGGACAGGGGTCCTCCTACGAGCAGTACTTC
TRBJ2-3	.	TRBV29-1	few	CSVGEVGGTTDTQYF	TGCAGCGTTGGAGAGGTGGGTGGAACCACAGATACGCAGTATTTT
TRBJ1-6	.	TRBV5-1	many	CASSLGGQETTPLHF	TGCGCCAGCAGCTTGGGGGGCCAGGAGACGACACCCCTCCACTTT
TRBJ2-3	.	TRBV20-1	many	CSARDERGADTQYF	TGCAGTGCTAGAGATGAGAGAGGAGCAGATACGCAGTATTTT
TRBJ2-2	.	TRBV7-8	.	CVSSLQGNTGELFF	TGTGTCAGCAGCTTACAGGGGAACACCGGGGAGCTGTTTTTT
TRBJ2-1	.	TRBV2	few	CASTVLPDIYNEQFF	TGTGCCAGCACTGTCCTCCCGGACATCTACAATGAGCAGTTCTTC
TRBJ1-1	TRBD1	TRBV9	many	CASSVGRGRGTEAFF	TGTGCCAGCAGCGTAGGAAGGGGGCGAGGGACTGAAGCTTTCTTT
TRBJ1-2	TRBD1	TRBV28	many	CASSPRPGQGDYGYTF	TGTGCCAGCAGTCCTAGACCTGGACAGGGCGACTATGGCTACACCTTC
TRBJ2-7	.	TRBV7-2	many	CASSFGGTAYEQYF	TGTGCCAGCAGCTTTGGCGGGACAGCCTACGAGCAGTACTTC
TRBJ2-5	TRBD1	TRBV5-1	.	CASSPGTAQETQYF	TGCGCCAGCAGCCCTGGGACAGCCCAAGAGACCCAGTACTTC
TRBJ2-7	.	TRBV4-1	few	CASSQVLEAYEQYF	TGCGCCAGCAGCCAAGTATTAGAAGCCTACGAGCAGTACTTC
TRBJ1-5	.	TRBV18	many	CASSPMWDQPQHF	TGTGCCAGCTCACCAATGTGGGATCAGCCCCAGCATTTT
TRBJ1-1	TRBD1	TRBV6-1	many	CASSRQGQNTEAFF	TGTGCCAGCAGCCGACAGGGGCAGAACACTGAAGCTTTCTTT
TRBJ1-5	.	TRBV7-3	many	CASSFSQDLNNQPQHF	TGTGCCAGCAGCTTTAGTCAGGACCTTAACAATCAGCCCCAGCATTTT
TRBJ2-3	TRBD1	TRBV7-8	many	CASSLGIGTGGGKQYF	TGTGCCAGCAGCTTAGGGATCGGGACAGGAGGTGGGAAGCAGTATTTT
TRBJ1-3	TRBD1	TRBV12-3/TRBV12-4	many	CASSPVQGAKGNTIYF	TGTGCCAGCAGTCCGGTTCAGGGGGCGAAAGGAAACACCATATATTTT
TRBJ2-7	TRBD2	TRBV29-1	many	CSVEGTSGRHEQYF	TGCAGCGTTGAAGGAACTAGCGGGAGACACGAGCAGTACTTC